The 4 T cell receptor beta chains below all came from one sample that was sequenced in a study of T cells in Graves' hyperthyroidism and ophthalmopathy. Amplification of TCR beta CDR3 regions was performed using RNA transcripts as template. HTBI primers were employed in a first-round RT-PCR of the TCR CDR3. One entry per CDR3 protein results from TCRdb running MiXCR on the multiplex PCR reads. Counted here are about 530,000 distinct CDR3 sequences, over 15% occurring once; the ten biggest clones make up approximately 15%. Material for sequencing was blood. These receptors were taken from a woman between 18 and 29 years old with Graves' ophthalmopathy.

The rearrangement joins TRBV25-1 to TRBJ2-5; possibly TRBD1 or TRBD2 for D (6 bases each). The germline V and J ends were trimmed by 7 bases and 2 bases, with 17 bases remaining between them. The germline V gene has CDR1 MGHDK and CDR2 SYGVNS. The CDR3 has 15 amino acids. This chain's CDR3 is CASTGGQGRQETQYF. CDR3 in DNA: TGTGCCAGCACCGGCGGGCAGGGGAGGCAAGAGACCCAGTACTTC.

The chain employs TRBV6-5 and TRBJ2-7; TRBD2 matches at 7 bases. V was pared by 2 bases and J by 0 bases, with 7 bases of the junction left unmatched. The CDR3 has 16 residues. Germline V gene lookup returns CDR1 MNHEY and CDR2 SVGAGI. The chain's CDR3 is CASSYGGSGGSYEQYF. CDR3 nucleotides: TGTGCCAGCAGTTACGGGGGGTCGGGGGGCTCCTACGAGCAGTACTTC.

This clonotype showed up many times. The chain recombines TRBV18 with TRBJ2-5; no definite D call. This CDR3 has 13 residues. Germline V gene data show CDR1 as KGHSH and CDR2 as LQKENI. V was shortened by 0 bases and J by 2 bases, with 4 bases between the two germline ends. CDR3 sequence reads: CASSPPGQETQYF. DNA for the CDR3: TGTGCCAGCTCACCACCAGGGCAAGAGACCCAGTACTTC.

The V and J genes are TRBV5-1 and TRBJ2-1; D ambiguous. With 0 bases removed from V and 9 bases from J, the gap between germline ends came to 7 bases. Looked up from germline, CDR1 is SGHRS and CDR2 is YFSETQ. The CDR3 is 12 amino acids. CDR3: CASSLASAEQFF. As DNA, the CDR3 is TGCGCCAGCAGCTTGGCGTCCGCTGAGCAGTTCTTC.